The rows below give T cell receptor beta chains drawn from one sample of a study of Ad26.COV2.S vaccination and SARS-CoV-2 variants. Profiling relied on immunoSEQ multiplex PCR, and the TCRdb table lists in-frame clones only, not all of them. The sample consists of just over 350,000 clones, about 90% of them appearing once. The sample was peripheral blood, taken after recovery from COVID-19. These receptors were obtained from a human donor who had recovered from COVID-19. Each CDR3 is given with its conserved first and last residue. Fields, in order: CDR3 DNA, CDR3 protein, clone size, J gene, D gene, V gene. D genes are given only for firm matches. Rows may omit the clone size; those that give it use once, few, many or a size class.

CDR3 DNA: TGCGCCAGCAGCATGACTAGCGGGGTTCAGCAGTTCTTC
CDR3 protein: CASSMTSGVQQFF
clone size: .
J gene: TRBJ2-1
D gene: TRBD2
V gene: TRBV5-1

CDR3 DNA: TGTGCCAGCAGCCAAAATAAGAAATGGACAGGGTACTATGGCTACACCTTC
CDR3 protein: CASSQNKKWTGYYGYTF
clone size: .
J gene: TRBJ1-2
D gene: TRBD1
V gene: TRBV5-4

CDR3 DNA: TGTGCCAGCAGAAAAACGGCCACGGGTAATGAAAAACTGTTTTTT
CDR3 protein: CASRKTATGNEKLFF
clone size: once
J gene: TRBJ1-4
D gene: .
V gene: TRBV2

CDR3 DNA: TGTGCCAGCACCCGCGACGGGCAGGGAGGAGACTATGGCTACACCTTC
CDR3 protein: CASTRDGQGGDYGYTF
clone size: .
J gene: TRBJ1-2
D gene: .
V gene: TRBV6-6

CDR3 DNA: TGTGCCAGTAGTGTACCGACAGGGGCCTTTGACACCGGGGAGCTGTTTTTT
CDR3 protein: CASSVPTGAFDTGELFF
clone size: once
J gene: TRBJ2-2
D gene: TRBD1
V gene: TRBV19

CDR3 DNA: TGTGCCAGCAGCCGGATACACACAGATACGCAGTATTTT
CDR3 protein: CASSRIHTDTQYF
clone size: .
J gene: TRBJ2-3
D gene: .
V gene: TRBV9

CDR3 DNA: TGTGCCAGCAGCAGGGGCGGTGACAACACTGAAGCTTTCTTT
CDR3 protein: CASSRGGDNTEAFF
clone size: .
J gene: TRBJ1-1
D gene: .
V gene: TRBV21-1

CDR3 DNA: TGTGCCAGCTCACGAGGGGGGGACTATGGCTACACCTTC
CDR3 protein: CASSRGGDYGYTF
clone size: .
J gene: TRBJ1-2
D gene: .
V gene: TRBV18

CDR3 DNA: TGTGCCAGCAGTGAACTTAGAACGACAGATACGCAGTATTTT
CDR3 protein: CASSELRTTDTQYF
clone size: once
J gene: TRBJ2-3
D gene: .
V gene: TRBV2

CDR3 DNA: TGTGCCAGCAGCTTCCCCCGATCAGGGGCCTACGAGCAGTACTTC
CDR3 protein: CASSFPRSGAYEQYF
clone size: .
J gene: TRBJ2-7
D gene: .
V gene: TRBV11-2

CDR3 DNA: TGTGCCAGCACCAGAAGCTTCGGGGGCGATCCTTCTGAAGCTTTCTTT
CDR3 protein: CASTRSFGGDPSEAFF
clone size: .
J gene: TRBJ1-1
D gene: .
V gene: TRBV5-6

CDR3 DNA: TGTGCCAGCAGCTTAGGGCGGGGAGCCTACGAGCAGTACTTC
CDR3 protein: CASSLGRGAYEQYF
clone size: .
J gene: TRBJ2-7
D gene: .
V gene: TRBV13

CDR3 DNA: TGCGCCAGCAGCCGGGTAGGTAGTGGGACGCCGACTGAAGCTTTCTTT
CDR3 protein: CASSRVGSGTPTEAFF
clone size: .
J gene: TRBJ1-1
D gene: .
V gene: TRBV5-1

CDR3 DNA: TGCGCCAGCAGCAGTCCGGGACAGGGAGTCGACGAGCAGTACTTC
CDR3 protein: CASSSPGQGVDEQYF
clone size: once
J gene: TRBJ2-7
D gene: TRBD1
V gene: TRBV5-1

CDR3 DNA: TGTGCCAGCAGCGTAGCGTGGGGGGAGTCCTACGAGCAGTACTTC
CDR3 protein: CASSVAWGESYEQYF
clone size: .
J gene: TRBJ2-7
D gene: .
V gene: TRBV9

CDR3 DNA: TGTGCCAGCAGCCAAGGAACAGGGGGTGGCTACACCTTC
CDR3 protein: CASSQGTGGGYTF
clone size: once
J gene: TRBJ1-2
D gene: TRBD1
V gene: TRBV14

CDR3 DNA: TGTGCCAGCAGCTTAGTGGCGGGGGACCCCAGGGGGGAGCTGTTTTTT
CDR3 protein: CASSLVAGDPRGELFF
clone size: .
J gene: TRBJ2-2
D gene: TRBD2
V gene: TRBV11-2

CDR3 DNA: TGCGCCAGAAAAAACGACAGGGTTCAGCCCCAGCATTTT
CDR3 protein: CARKNDRVQPQHF
clone size: .
J gene: TRBJ1-5
D gene: TRBD1
V gene: TRBV23-1

CDR3 DNA: TGTGCCACACAAATTGGGCAGGGACAGGGCTACGAGCAGTACTTC
CDR3 protein: CATQIGQGQGYEQYF
clone size: .
J gene: TRBJ2-7
D gene: TRBD1
V gene: TRBV19

CDR3 DNA: TGCGCCAGCAGCCTATCCTACAATGAGCAGTTCTTC
CDR3 protein: CASSLSYNEQFF
clone size: .
J gene: TRBJ2-1
D gene: .
V gene: TRBV5-1

CDR3 DNA: TGTGCCAGCAGCTATGGGACAGGGACTTTGATGGACACCGGGGAGCTGTTTTTT
CDR3 protein: CASSYGTGTLMDTGELFF
clone size: .
J gene: TRBJ2-2
D gene: TRBD1
V gene: TRBV7-9

CDR3 DNA: TGTGCCAGCAGCTTTACAGGAATGAACACTGAAGCTTTCTTT
CDR3 protein: CASSFTGMNTEAFF
clone size: .
J gene: TRBJ1-1
D gene: .
V gene: TRBV7-2

CDR3 DNA: TGTGCCACCAGCAGAGGGCGGGGGAGTAGCACAGATACGCAGTATTTT
CDR3 protein: CATSRGRGSSTDTQYF
clone size: .
J gene: TRBJ2-3
D gene: TRBD2
V gene: TRBV15

CDR3 DNA: TGTGCCAGCAGCTTAGGCGAGACCCAGTACTTC
CDR3 protein: CASSLGETQYF
clone size: .
J gene: TRBJ2-5
D gene: .
V gene: TRBV11-1

CDR3 DNA: TGTGCCAGCAGCCCGATTGGATTTCGCATGAACACTGAAGCTTTCTTT
CDR3 protein: CASSPIGFRMNTEAFF
clone size: .
J gene: TRBJ1-1
D gene: .
V gene: TRBV5-6

CDR3 DNA: TGTGCCAGCAGCTCAAGCGGGACCGTAAACTACGAGCAGTACTTC
CDR3 protein: CASSSSGTVNYEQYF
clone size: .
J gene: TRBJ2-7
D gene: TRBD2
V gene: TRBV11-2

CDR3 DNA: TGTGCCAGCAGCTCTAAGAGGGGAAACTATGGCTACACCTTC
CDR3 protein: CASSSKRGNYGYTF
clone size: .
J gene: TRBJ1-2
D gene: .
V gene: TRBV9

CDR3 DNA: TGTGCCAGCAGCCAAGGACAGGGAATATTTGGCTACACCTTC
CDR3 protein: CASSQGQGIFGYTF
clone size: .
J gene: TRBJ1-2
D gene: TRBD1
V gene: TRBV2

CDR3 DNA: TGTGCCAGCAGCTGGCCGGACAGGAACGAAGCTTTCTTT
CDR3 protein: CASSWPDRNEAFF
clone size: .
J gene: TRBJ1-1
D gene: TRBD1
V gene: TRBV5-4

CDR3 DNA: TGCGCCAGCAGCCAAGATATGGCAGGGGGCTACAATGAGCAGTTCTTC
CDR3 protein: CASSQDMAGGYNEQFF
clone size: .
J gene: TRBJ2-1
D gene: TRBD1
V gene: TRBV4-3

CDR3 DNA: TGTGCCAGCAGGAACTGGGGGCAAGGAAACACCATATATTTT
CDR3 protein: CASRNWGQGNTIYF
clone size: .
J gene: TRBJ1-3
D gene: .
V gene: TRBV2

CDR3 DNA: TGTGCCAGCAGCCTACCGGGACAGGACTACGAGCAGTACTTC
CDR3 protein: CASSLPGQDYEQYF
clone size: .
J gene: TRBJ2-7
D gene: TRBD1
V gene: TRBV5-6

CDR3 DNA: TGTGCCAGCAGCTTGGGTAAGGGGGATTCACCCCTCCACTTT
CDR3 protein: CASSLGKGDSPLHF
clone size: .
J gene: TRBJ1-6
D gene: .
V gene: TRBV5-4

CDR3 DNA: TGTGCCAGCAGTGCCATAGCCAAAAACATTCAGTACTTC
CDR3 protein: CASSAIAKNIQYF
clone size: .
J gene: TRBJ2-4
D gene: .
V gene: TRBV5-6

CDR3 DNA: TGTGCCAGCAGCATGGGCCCCCCCCAGACCCAGTACTTC
CDR3 protein: CASSMGPPQTQYF
clone size: .
J gene: TRBJ2-5
D gene: .
V gene: TRBV13

CDR3 DNA: TGTGCCAGCAGTCCCTCCTACGAGCAGTACTTC
CDR3 protein: CASSPSYEQYF
clone size: .
J gene: TRBJ2-7
D gene: .
V gene: TRBV2

CDR3 DNA: TGTGCCACCAGCAGAGGGGGGCAGTTCACCGCTAATGAAAAACTGTTTTTT
CDR3 protein: CATSRGGQFTANEKLFF
clone size: .
J gene: TRBJ1-4
D gene: .
V gene: TRBV15

CDR3 DNA: TGTGCCAGCAGTGAGAGGACAGGGGGCTATGGCTACACCTTC
CDR3 protein: CASSERTGGYGYTF
clone size: .
J gene: TRBJ1-2
D gene: TRBD1
V gene: TRBV2

CDR3 DNA: TGTGCCAGCAGGGGCACTGAAGCTTTCTTT
CDR3 protein: CASRGTEAFF
clone size: .
J gene: TRBJ1-1
D gene: .
V gene: TRBV6-5

CDR3 DNA: TGCGCCAGCAGCCAACTGGGACAAACAAACACCGGGGAGCTGTTTTTT
CDR3 protein: CASSQLGQTNTGELFF
clone size: .
J gene: TRBJ2-2
D gene: .
V gene: TRBV4-1

CDR3 DNA: TGTGCCAGCAGCCAAGTCCGGAACACTGAAGCTTTCTTT
CDR3 protein: CASSQVRNTEAFF
clone size: .
J gene: TRBJ1-1
D gene: .
V gene: TRBV3-1/TRBV3-2

CDR3 DNA: TGCGCCAGCAGCCAAATAACTCCCGGGACAGGTTTCACCTATGGCTACACCTTC
CDR3 protein: CASSQITPGTGFTYGYTF
clone size: few
J gene: TRBJ1-2
D gene: TRBD1
V gene: TRBV4-1

CDR3 DNA: TGTGCCAGCAGCTTAGCTGGGCGGGGTAGGACCGGGGAGCTGTTTTTT
CDR3 protein: CASSLAGRGRTGELFF
clone size: .
J gene: TRBJ2-2
D gene: .
V gene: TRBV7-2

CDR3 DNA: TGTGCCGGGGGAGGGCGGGTCGCAGATACGCAGTATTTT
CDR3 protein: CAGGGRVADTQYF
clone size: .
J gene: TRBJ2-3
D gene: TRBD2
V gene: TRBV5-8

CDR3 DNA: TGTGCCAGCAGCTTACAGCGGGGGAGCACAGATACGCAGTATTTT
CDR3 protein: CASSLQRGSTDTQYF
clone size: .
J gene: TRBJ2-3
D gene: TRBD2
V gene: TRBV11-1

CDR3 DNA: TGTGCCAGCAGCTTAGCTTCTAGCCCTAGAGGGGAGACCCAGTACTTC
CDR3 protein: CASSLASSPRGETQYF
clone size: .
J gene: TRBJ2-5
D gene: .
V gene: TRBV7-2

CDR3 DNA: TGTGCCAGCAGCGCCTCTCGTAATGGGGGATGGCCGTTTCGTAATCAGCCCCAGCATTTT
CDR3 protein: CASSASRNGGWPFRNQPQHF
clone size: .
J gene: TRBJ1-5
D gene: .
V gene: TRBV27

CDR3 DNA: TGTGCCAGCAGCTTGGGAAATGAGCAGTTCTTC
CDR3 protein: CASSLGNEQFF
clone size: .
J gene: TRBJ2-1
D gene: .
V gene: TRBV5-8

CDR3 DNA: TGTGCCAGCAGCCAGGGACAAGGCAGTAAGCCCCAGCATTTT
CDR3 protein: CASSQGQGSKPQHF
clone size: .
J gene: TRBJ1-5
D gene: .
V gene: TRBV27

CDR3 DNA: TGTGCCAGCAGCGGCGGACAGGGGGGCACTGAAGCTTTCTTT
CDR3 protein: CASSGGQGGTEAFF
clone size: .
J gene: TRBJ1-1
D gene: TRBD1
V gene: TRBV9

CDR3 DNA: TGTGCCAGCAGTTTAATGACAGAGAACTATGGCTACACCTTC
CDR3 protein: CASSLMTENYGYTF
clone size: once
J gene: TRBJ1-2
D gene: .
V gene: TRBV28

CDR3 DNA: TGTGCCACCAGCCGGACAGGGGGCAACTATGGCTACACCTTC
CDR3 protein: CATSRTGGNYGYTF
clone size: .
J gene: TRBJ1-2
D gene: TRBD1
V gene: TRBV25-1

CDR3 DNA: TGCAGCGTTGAAATCCGTGTGGACAGGGGTCAAAACATTCAGTACTTC
CDR3 protein: CSVEIRVDRGQNIQYF
clone size: .
J gene: TRBJ2-4
D gene: TRBD1
V gene: TRBV29-1

CDR3 DNA: TGTGCCAGCAGCAGTGACGGGTGGGGGATGAACACTGAAGCTTTCTTT
CDR3 protein: CASSSDGWGMNTEAFF
clone size: .
J gene: TRBJ1-1
D gene: .
V gene: TRBV25-1

CDR3 DNA: TGCGCCAGCAGTGTCCAGTTTTCCTACGAGCAGTACTTC
CDR3 protein: CASSVQFSYEQYF
clone size: .
J gene: TRBJ2-7
D gene: .
V gene: TRBV10-2